The entry below describes one T cell receptor (beta chain). The data originate from a study of spatial heterogeneity in lung cancer. Background on the study: The donor group consisted of approximately 77 patients who had untreated, early-stage non-small cell lung cancer. Sequencing of follow-up PBMC samples took place when they were available, at a median of roughly 25 months after resection.

Time point here: blood at routine non-recurrence follow-up after resection. TCRdb used MiXCR to reprocess the 5' RACE reads, holding one entry per CDR3 protein. The sample yields tens of thousands of distinct CDR3 sequences, approximately 19% seen once. This sample comprised PBMCs, obtained at follow-up. This receptor was taken from a male donor with early-stage non-small cell lung cancer.

Here the CDR3 reads CASSLVAGAGTQYF. The CDR3 DNA sequence: TGTGCCAGCAGCTTAGTAGCGGGAGCAGGCACGCAGTATTTT. The chain couples TRBV7-9 to TRBJ2-3, with 9 bases aligning to TRBD2. CDR3 size: 14 residues. The germline V gene encodes CDR1 SEHNR and CDR2 FQNEAQ (reference sequence). V was clipped by 1 base and J by 9 bases; unmatched bases: 5.